These T cell receptor beta chains were read from a single sample in a study of shared clonotypes between healthy human individuals. This table comes from immunoSEQ multiplex PCR, and its TCRdb copy is limited to in-frame clones, with some not included. The table has over a million clones, roughly 96% seen once; the top ten hold about 1%. Sequencing input: naive CD4+ T cells sorted from blood. The receptor set was obtained from a man aged 25 to 40 in good health. Both conserved end residues are part of each CDR3. Each record gives: J gene, V gene, D gene, clone size, CDR3 length, CDR3 DNA, CDR3 protein. A D gene is named only where the DNA matches it firmly. Clone size is stated in some rows and not others, as once, few, many or a class when expanded.

j_gene: TRBJ2-7
v_gene: TRBV5-1
d_gene: TRBD2
abundance: .
len: 15
CDR3nt: TGCGCCAGCAGCTTGAGGCGGGAGACGTCCTACGAGCAGTACTTC
CDR3aa: CASSLRRETSYEQYF

j_gene: TRBJ2-3
v_gene: TRBV9
d_gene: TRBD2
abundance: .
len: 15
CDR3nt: TGTGCCAGCAGCGCGACTAGCGGGAGGACAGATACGCAGTATTTT
CDR3aa: CASSATSGRTDTQYF

j_gene: TRBJ2-7
v_gene: TRBV2
d_gene: .
abundance: .
len: 15
CDR3nt: TGTGCCAGCGACACCCCGTCCGGGTATGACTACGAGCAGTACTTC
CDR3aa: CASDTPSGYDYEQYF

j_gene: TRBJ2-7
v_gene: TRBV7-9
d_gene: TRBD1
abundance: .
len: 13
CDR3nt: TGTGCCAGCAGCTGGGACAGGGGGGTCGAGCAGTACTTC
CDR3aa: CASSWDRGVEQYF

j_gene: TRBJ2-3
v_gene: TRBV7-9
d_gene: .
abundance: .
len: 15
CDR3nt: TGTGCCAGCAGCTTGGTCCTAGGACGAGGAGATACGCAGTATTTT
CDR3aa: CASSLVLGRGDTQYF

j_gene: TRBJ1-3
v_gene: TRBV18
d_gene: .
abundance: .
len: 14
CDR3nt: TGTGCCAGCTCACCCCTAGGGCGCCAGGACACCATATATTTT
CDR3aa: CASSPLGRQDTIYF

j_gene: TRBJ2-2
v_gene: TRBV7-2
d_gene: .
abundance: once
len: 14
CDR3nt: TGTGCCAGCAGCTCGTTGACGAACACCGGGGAGCTGTTTTTT
CDR3aa: CASSSLTNTGELFF

j_gene: TRBJ2-3
v_gene: TRBV5-4
d_gene: .
abundance: .
len: 16
CDR3nt: TGTGCCAGCAGCTTGGGGGGGGGCGTAGTTAAAGATACGCAGTATTTT
CDR3aa: CASSLGGGVVKDTQYF

j_gene: TRBJ1-2
v_gene: TRBV4-1
d_gene: TRBD1
abundance: .
len: 13
CDR3nt: TGCGCCAGCAGTCATGGGACAGGGTTAGGCTACACCTTC
CDR3aa: CASSHGTGLGYTF

j_gene: TRBJ2-3
v_gene: TRBV5-4
d_gene: TRBD2
abundance: .
len: 17
CDR3nt: TGTGCCAGCAGCTTTACTAGCGGGATGGTGGGGACAGATACGCAGTATTTT
CDR3aa: CASSFTSGMVGTDTQYF

j_gene: TRBJ1-2
v_gene: TRBV7-2
d_gene: .
abundance: .
len: 13
CDR3nt: TGTGCCAGCAGCTTATCCGGAGACTATGGCTACACCTTC
CDR3aa: CASSLSGDYGYTF

j_gene: TRBJ1-4
v_gene: TRBV5-5
d_gene: .
abundance: .
len: 13
CDR3nt: TGTGCCAGCGGAAGAGGGACTTCCGAAAAACTGTTTTTT
CDR3aa: CASGRGTSEKLFF

j_gene: TRBJ2-5
v_gene: TRBV7-9
d_gene: .
abundance: few
len: 12
CDR3nt: TGTGCCAGCAGCTTAGCTCAGGAGCGCCAGTACTTC
CDR3aa: CASSLAQERQYF

j_gene: TRBJ1-1
v_gene: TRBV5-1
d_gene: TRBD1
abundance: .
len: 13
CDR3nt: TGCGCCAGCAGCACGGGACAGTACACTGAAGCTTTCTTT
CDR3aa: CASSTGQYTEAFF

j_gene: TRBJ2-5
v_gene: TRBV27
d_gene: TRBD2
abundance: .
len: 17
CDR3nt: TGTGCCAGCAGTCCAGACGCGACTAGCGGGACACAAGAGACCCAGTACTTC
CDR3aa: CASSPDATSGTQETQYF

j_gene: TRBJ1-2
v_gene: TRBV10-3
d_gene: .
abundance: .
len: 14
CDR3nt: TGTGCCATCAGTGCCTCGGGAGGCAGGGAGGGCTACACCTTC
CDR3aa: CAISASGGREGYTF

j_gene: TRBJ2-6
v_gene: TRBV6-5
d_gene: .
abundance: .
len: 16
CDR3nt: TGTGCCAGCAGTTACGCGTTGGACACTGGGGCCAACGTCCTGACTTTC
CDR3aa: CASSYALDTGANVLTF

j_gene: TRBJ1-1
v_gene: TRBV19
d_gene: .
abundance: .
len: 16
CDR3nt: TGTGCCAGTAGTATAGACCGTAGACGTCGGGGAACTGAAGCTTTCTTT
CDR3aa: CASSIDRRRRGTEAFF

j_gene: TRBJ2-7
v_gene: TRBV5-1
d_gene: .
abundance: .
len: 12
CDR3nt: TGCGCCAGCAGCGTTGCACAGGGCGAGCAGTACTTC
CDR3aa: CASSVAQGEQYF

j_gene: TRBJ2-7
v_gene: TRBV11-2
d_gene: TRBD1
abundance: .
len: 15
CDR3nt: TGTGCCAGCAGCTTCCCGACAGGGTGGGTCGACGAGCAGTACTTC
CDR3aa: CASSFPTGWVDEQYF

j_gene: TRBJ2-3
v_gene: TRBV7-9
d_gene: .
abundance: .
len: 17
CDR3nt: TGTGCCAGCAGCCCGAACCCCCAGATATGGAGCACAGATACGCAGTATTTT
CDR3aa: CASSPNPQIWSTDTQYF

j_gene: TRBJ2-5
v_gene: TRBV5-1
d_gene: .
abundance: .
len: 15
CDR3nt: TGCGCCAGCAGCCGGGCAGCCCCCCGGGGAGAGACCCAGTACTTC
CDR3aa: CASSRAAPRGETQYF

j_gene: TRBJ2-5
v_gene: TRBV18
d_gene: .
abundance: .
len: 11
CDR3nt: TGTGCCAGCTCACCACGGGTGACCCAGTACTTC
CDR3aa: CASSPRVTQYF

j_gene: TRBJ1-2
v_gene: TRBV7-2
d_gene: .
abundance: .
len: 15
CDR3nt: TGTGCCAGCAGCTCTGATCCGGGAGCTGGCTATGGCTACACCTTC
CDR3aa: CASSSDPGAGYGYTF

j_gene: TRBJ1-5
v_gene: TRBV28
d_gene: .
abundance: .
len: 14
CDR3nt: TGTGCCAGCAGACCCAAGTTTAGCAATCAGCCCCAGCATTTT
CDR3aa: CASRPKFSNQPQHF

j_gene: TRBJ2-1
v_gene: TRBV11-3
d_gene: TRBD2
abundance: .
len: 16
CDR3nt: TGTGCCAGCAGCTTAGGACTAGCGGGGGGACACAATGAGCAGTTCTTC
CDR3aa: CASSLGLAGGHNEQFF

j_gene: TRBJ2-2
v_gene: TRBV7-3
d_gene: .
abundance: .
len: 18
CDR3nt: TGTGCCAGCAGCTTCTTACCCCCAGGGGCTGGGGGGACCGGGGAGCTGTTTTTT
CDR3aa: CASSFLPPGAGGTGELFF

j_gene: TRBJ1-2
v_gene: TRBV2
d_gene: TRBD1
abundance: .
len: 13
CDR3nt: TGTGCCAGCAGTCCGGACAGGGGGCACGGCTACACCTTC
CDR3aa: CASSPDRGHGYTF

j_gene: TRBJ2-7
v_gene: TRBV27
d_gene: TRBD2
abundance: once
len: 14
CDR3nt: TGTGCCAGCAGTCAAGCGGGGGGCTCCTACGAGCAGTACTTC
CDR3aa: CASSQAGGSYEQYF

j_gene: TRBJ2-3
v_gene: TRBV5-1
d_gene: .
abundance: .
len: 18
CDR3nt: TGCGCCAGCAGCTTTAGGATCATCGGGAACCAACCGCCGGATACGCAGTATTTT
CDR3aa: CASSFRIIGNQPPDTQYF

j_gene: TRBJ2-7
v_gene: TRBV19
d_gene: TRBD1
abundance: .
len: 15
CDR3nt: TGTGCCAGTAGTCGAGGGACAGCCGCCACCTACGAGCAGTACTTC
CDR3aa: CASSRGTAATYEQYF

j_gene: TRBJ2-5
v_gene: TRBV28
d_gene: .
abundance: .
len: 12
CDR3nt: TGTGCCAGCATGGGGGAATTGGAGACCCAGTACTTC
CDR3aa: CASMGELETQYF

j_gene: TRBJ1-5
v_gene: TRBV28
d_gene: TRBD1
abundance: .
len: 15
CDR3nt: TGTGCCAGCAGTTTATCGGGAGGGGGCGGTCAGCCCCAGCATTTT
CDR3aa: CASSLSGGGGQPQHF

j_gene: TRBJ1-1
v_gene: TRBV5-6
d_gene: .
abundance: .
len: 13
CDR3nt: TGTGCCAGCAGCCGAAGAGACGAAACTGAAGCTTTCTTT
CDR3aa: CASSRRDETEAFF

j_gene: TRBJ1-5
v_gene: TRBV7-2
d_gene: .
abundance: .
len: 13
CDR3nt: TGTGCCAGCAGCGAGGTTGGCAATCAGCCCCAGCATTTT
CDR3aa: CASSEVGNQPQHF